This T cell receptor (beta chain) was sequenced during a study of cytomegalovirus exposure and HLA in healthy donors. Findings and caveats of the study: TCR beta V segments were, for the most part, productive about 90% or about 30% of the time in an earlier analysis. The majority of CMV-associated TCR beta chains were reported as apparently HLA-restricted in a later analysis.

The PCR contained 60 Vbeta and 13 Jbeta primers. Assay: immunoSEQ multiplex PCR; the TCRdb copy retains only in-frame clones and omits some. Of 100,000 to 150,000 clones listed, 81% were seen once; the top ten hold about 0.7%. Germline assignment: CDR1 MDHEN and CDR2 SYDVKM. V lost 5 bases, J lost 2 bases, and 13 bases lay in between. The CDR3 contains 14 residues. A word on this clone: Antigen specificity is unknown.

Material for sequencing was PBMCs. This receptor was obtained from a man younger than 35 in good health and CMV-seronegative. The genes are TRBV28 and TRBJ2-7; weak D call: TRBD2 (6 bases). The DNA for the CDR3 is TGTGCCAGCAGTCCGCCCGGACTACCCTACGAGCAGTACTTC. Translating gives CASSPPGLPYEQYF.